Listed below are T cell receptor beta chains from one sample, sequenced in a study of blood T cell repertoires in COVID-19. TCRdb's copy holds only in-frame clones and misses some; the assay was immunoSEQ multiplex PCR. The table lists approximately 190,000 clones, around nine tenths of them singletons, with under 2.5% in the top ten. Sample: peripheral blood. These receptors all stem from a man between 65 and 85 years old with active or convalescent COVID-19. Both conserved end residues are trimmed from each CDR3. Each record gives: J gene, V gene, CDR3 protein.

J gene: TRBJ2-5
V gene: TRBV7-7
CDR3 protein: ASSPIGERETQY

J gene: TRBJ2-5
V gene: TRBV29-1
CDR3 protein: SVLGTDQETQY

J gene: TRBJ1-5
V gene: TRBV7-2
CDR3 protein: ASSLGQLPGYQPQH

J gene: TRBJ2-5
V gene: TRBV3-1/TRBV3-2
CDR3 protein: ASSRGLEETQY

J gene: TRBJ2-7
V gene: TRBV27
CDR3 protein: ASSPDINYEQY

J gene: TRBJ1-5
V gene: TRBV2
CDR3 protein: ASRAHMTSLGH

J gene: TRBJ2-1
V gene: TRBV5-1
CDR3 protein: ASSRDGLGEQF

J gene: TRBJ2-3
V gene: TRBV7-2
CDR3 protein: ASSARLAGLTDTQY

J gene: TRBJ1-1
V gene: TRBV18
CDR3 protein: ASSPNTGGTEAF

J gene: TRBJ1-1
V gene: TRBV6-5
CDR3 protein: ASTLRRGYTEAF

J gene: TRBJ2-5
V gene: TRBV18
CDR3 protein: ASSLGTVDQETQY

J gene: TRBJ1-5
V gene: TRBV28
CDR3 protein: ASSLGGANQPQH

J gene: TRBJ2-7
V gene: TRBV11-2
CDR3 protein: ASSLGLVLVSYEQY